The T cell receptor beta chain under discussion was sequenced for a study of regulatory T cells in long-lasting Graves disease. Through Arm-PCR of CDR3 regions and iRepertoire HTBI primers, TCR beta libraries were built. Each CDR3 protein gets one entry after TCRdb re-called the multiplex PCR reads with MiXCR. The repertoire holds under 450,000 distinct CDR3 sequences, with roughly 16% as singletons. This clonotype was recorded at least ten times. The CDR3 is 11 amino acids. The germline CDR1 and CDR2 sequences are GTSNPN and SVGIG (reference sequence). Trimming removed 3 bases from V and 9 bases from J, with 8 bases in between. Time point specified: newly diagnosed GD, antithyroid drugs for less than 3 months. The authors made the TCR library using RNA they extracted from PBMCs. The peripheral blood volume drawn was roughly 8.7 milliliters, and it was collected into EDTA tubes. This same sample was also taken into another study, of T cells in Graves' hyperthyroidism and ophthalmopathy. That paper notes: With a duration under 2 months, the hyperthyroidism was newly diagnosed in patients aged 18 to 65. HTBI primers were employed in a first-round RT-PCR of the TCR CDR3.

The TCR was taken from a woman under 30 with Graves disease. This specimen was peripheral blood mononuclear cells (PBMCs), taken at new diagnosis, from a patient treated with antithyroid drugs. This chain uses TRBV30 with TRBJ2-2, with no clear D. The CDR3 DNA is TGTGCCTGGAGCGGATCAAGGGAGCTGTTTTTT. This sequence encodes CAWSGSRELFF.